This T cell receptor (beta chain) is from a study of technical replicates of blood from a handful of donors. Generated by immunoSEQ multiplex PCR, the TCRdb table keeps only in-frame clones and is missing some. This sample has 70,000 to 95,000 clones, with under 95% found just once. CDR3 length equals 10 residues. Trimming took off 8 bases at V and 8 bases at J, with 10 bases between the two ends. CDR1 SQVTM and CDR2 ANQGSEA come from the germline V gene. This TCR was recovered from a human donor in good health. The gene calls are TRBV29-1 and TRBJ2-4; D ambiguous. The specimen sequenced was T cells isolated from PBMCs. The CDR3 here is CSPLAHIQYF. The CDR3 DNA follows: TGCAGCCCACTTGCGCACATTCAGTACTTC.